This TCR beta chain is drawn from a study of blood T cell repertoires in COVID-19. Germline trimming cut 7 bases from V and 0 bases from J; bases unmatched to any gene: 6. CDR3 length: 15 residues. Per the germline V gene, CDR1 is LNHDA and CDR2 is SQIVND (reference sequence). The protocol was immunoSEQ multiplex PCR, while the TCRdb copy is restricted to in-frame clones and leaves out a portion. There are nearly 50,000 clones in the sample; 87% occur only once, and around 2.2% lies in the top ten. The chain couples TRBV19 to TRBJ1-5, with 7 nucleotides matching TRBD1. This sequence originates from a woman older than 75 with COVID-19, enrolled during active disease. Input material: peripheral blood. CDR3 loop: CASTGDSPSNQPQHF. The CDR3 DNA follows: TGTGCCAGTACTGGGGACAGCCCTAGCAATCAGCCCCAGCATTTT. The variable domain in full, completed from reference TRBV19 and TRBJ1-5, reads DGGITQSPKYLFRKEGQNVTLSCEQNLNHDAMYWYRQDPGQGLRLIYYSQIVNDFQKGDIAEGYSVSREKKESFPLTVTSAQKNPTAFYLCASTGDSPSNQPQHFGDGTRLSIL.